At least ten counts were recorded for the clone carrying this T cell receptor beta chain. Its matching antigen is unknown. Germline V gene lookup returns CDR1 LGHDT and CDR2 YNNKEL (reference sequence). The CDR3 runs to 15 residues. V was trimmed by 1 base and J by 2 bases, leaving 11 bases between them. Genomic DNA served as template for TCR beta VDJ and CDR3 profiling. Using its own MiXCR run on the reads, TCRdb lists one record per CDR3 protein. The sample gives 150,000 or so distinct CDR3 sequences, more than 45% of which show up once; under 3.5% is in the top ten. This sample stems from a study of CD8+CD57+ T cells in acquired aplastic anemia. On the study more broadly: When averaged, DNA from sorted CD4+ and CD8+ cells came to approximately 3.2 ug.

All patients picked for sequencing had shown, by flow cytometry, an expansion of CD8+CD57+ cells. Study results and caveats: Patient and control CD8+ Simpson's diversity was not significantly different. Researchers report that fewer than 30 CD8+ CDR3 sequences appeared in both patients and controls.

This receptor was taken from a human donor with aplastic anemia. The specimen was sorted CD4+, CD8+, or CD8+CD57+ T cells (not recorded which) from PBMCs. This sequence joins TRBV3-1 and TRBJ1-2, with TRBD1 as a possible D gene (6 bases). The CDR3 DNA is TGTGCCAGCAGCCAAGTACAGGGAGGGAACTATGGCTACACCTTC. Translated, it gives CASSQVQGGNYGYTF.